This T cell receptor beta chain derives from a study of shared clonotypes between healthy human individuals. General study findings and limits: Larger richness was generally estimated for naive than memory subsets.

On this clone: Its antigen is currently unknown.

The CDR3 totals 17 residues. Germline V gene data show CDR1 as MDHEN and CDR2 as SYDVKM. Between the trimmed V and J ends, which lost 4 bases and 2 bases, there was a span of 18 bases. Sequenced by immunoSEQ multiplex PCR; TCRdb stores in-frame clones only, minus some. The table records around 690,000 clones, about nine tenths of them present only once. The V and J genes are TRBV28 and TRBJ2-1; tentatively, D is TRBD1 (6 bases). The clonotype comes from a man aged 18 to 30 in good health. Some clones in this sample may be carry-over from other donors' samples. The specimen sequenced was memory CD8+ T cells from PBMCs. Stated subset: CD45RO+ cells pooled with CCR7-negative TemRA cells. CDR3 amino acids: CASSSKPGHPPYNEQFF. In DNA form, the CDR3 reads TGTGCCAGCAGTTCAAAGCCGGGACATCCGCCCTACAATGAGCAGTTCTTC. The whole variable domain, remainder taken from reference TRBV28 and TRBJ2-1, is DVKVTQSSRYLVKRTGEKVFLECVQDMDHENMFWYRQDPGLGLRLIYFSYDVKMKEKGDIPEGYSVSREKKERFSLILESASTNQTSMYLCASSSKPGHPPYNEQFFGPGTRLTVL.